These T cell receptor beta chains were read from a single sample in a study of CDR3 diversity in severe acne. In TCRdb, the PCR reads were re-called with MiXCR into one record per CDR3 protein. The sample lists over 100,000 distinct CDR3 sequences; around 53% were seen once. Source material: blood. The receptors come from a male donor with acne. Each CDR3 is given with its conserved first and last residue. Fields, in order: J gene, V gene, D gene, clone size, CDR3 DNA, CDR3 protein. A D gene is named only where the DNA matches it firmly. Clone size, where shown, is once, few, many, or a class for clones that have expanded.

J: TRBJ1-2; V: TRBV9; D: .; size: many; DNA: TGTGCCAGCAGCGTAGGGCGCTCCGGGACTAACTATGGCTACACCTTC; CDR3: CASSVGRSGTNYGYTF
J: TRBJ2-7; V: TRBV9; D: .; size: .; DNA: TGTGCCAGCAGCGTAGAAGGCGGAGCGTCCGAGCAGTACTTC; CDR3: CASSVEGGASEQYF
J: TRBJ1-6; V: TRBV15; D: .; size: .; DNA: TGTGCCACCAGCAGGAGAAAAAGTCATTCACACCTCCACTTT; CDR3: CATSRRKSHSHLHF
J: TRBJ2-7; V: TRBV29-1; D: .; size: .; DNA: TGCAGCGTTGAAGATCACGAATCCTCTGACGAGCAGTACTTC; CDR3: CSVEDHESSDEQYF
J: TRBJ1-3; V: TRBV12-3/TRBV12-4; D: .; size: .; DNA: TGTGCCAGCAGCCCCTTGGACAGCCTCATCTCTGGAAACACCATATATTTT; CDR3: CASSPLDSLISGNTIYF
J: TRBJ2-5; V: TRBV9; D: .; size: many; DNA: TGTGCCAGCAGCGTAGACCCCAGGGAGACCCAGTACTTC; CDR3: CASSVDPRETQYF
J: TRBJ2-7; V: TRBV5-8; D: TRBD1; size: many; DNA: TGTGCCAGCAGCACAGACAGGGTAAACGAGCAGTACTTC; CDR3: CASSTDRVNEQYF
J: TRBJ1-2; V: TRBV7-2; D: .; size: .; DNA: TGTGCCAGCAGCCCGGACTGGGGGATCTATGGCTACACCTTC; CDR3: CASSPDWGIYGYTF
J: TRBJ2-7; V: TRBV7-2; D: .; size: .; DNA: TGTGCCAGCAGCTTCGATAGCGGCTCCTACGAGCAGTACTTC; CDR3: CASSFDSGSYEQYF
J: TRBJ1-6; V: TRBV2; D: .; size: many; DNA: TGTGCCAGCAGTCAATCGACGCGGATGGGTTCACCCCTCCACTTT; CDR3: CASSQSTRMGSPLHF
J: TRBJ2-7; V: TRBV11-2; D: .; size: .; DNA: TGTGCCAGCAGCTTAGGGGCCGGGACAAAGGCAGACGAGCAGTACTTC; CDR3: CASSLGAGTKADEQYF
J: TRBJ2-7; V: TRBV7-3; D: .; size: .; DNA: TGTGCCAGCAGCCACCCCCGGGGGCTAGGAGCCGAGCAGTACTTC; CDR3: CASSHPRGLGAEQYF
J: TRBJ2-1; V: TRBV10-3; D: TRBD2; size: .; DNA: TGTGCCAGCGGTTACTCGACTAGCGGGGGGAATGAGCAGTTCTTC; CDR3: CASGYSTSGGNEQFF
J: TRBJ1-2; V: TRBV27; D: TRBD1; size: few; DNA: TGTGCCAGCAGTTTTAGCGCAGGGACAGTGGGTGGCTACACCTTC; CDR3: CASSFSAGTVGGYTF
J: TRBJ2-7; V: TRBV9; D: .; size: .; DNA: TGTGCCAGCAGCGTAGATGGGACCAGGCCCTACGAGCAGTACTTC; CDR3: CASSVDGTRPYEQYF
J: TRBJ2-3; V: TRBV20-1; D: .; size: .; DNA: TGCAGTGCTTCAAACAGGGATCGGACAGATACGCAGTATTTT; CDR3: CSASNRDRTDTQYF
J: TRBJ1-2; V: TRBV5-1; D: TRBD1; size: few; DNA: TGCGCCAGCAGCTTGGGACAGGGCCCAGGGGACTATGGCTACACCTTC; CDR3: CASSLGQGPGDYGYTF
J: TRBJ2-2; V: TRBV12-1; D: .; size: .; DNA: .; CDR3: CASSFSDLGWGTGTGELFF
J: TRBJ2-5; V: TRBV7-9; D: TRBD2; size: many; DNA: TGTGCCAGCAGCCGTGCGGGGGGAGAGACCCAGTACTTC; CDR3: CASSRAGGETQYF
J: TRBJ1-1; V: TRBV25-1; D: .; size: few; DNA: TGTGCCAGCGCAGGGGTGTATGAAGCTTTCTTT; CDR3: CASAGVYEAFF
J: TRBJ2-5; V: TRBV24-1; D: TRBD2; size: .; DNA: TGTGCCACCAGTGATTCTAAGGGACTAGCGGGACATTTTTATAAAGGAGAGACCCAGTACTTC; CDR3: CATSDSKGLAGHFYKGETQYF
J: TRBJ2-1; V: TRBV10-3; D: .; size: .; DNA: TGTGCCATCAGAATTAGCGCTGAGCAGTTCTTC; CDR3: CAIRISAEQFF
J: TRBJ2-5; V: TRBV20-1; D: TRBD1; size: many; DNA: TGCAGTGCCATAGCAGGGGGCTGGGGTGAGACCCAGTACTTC; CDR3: CSAIAGGWGETQYF
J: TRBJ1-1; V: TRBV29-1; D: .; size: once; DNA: TGCAGCGTTGAACAGGGTCGTATCCATGAAGCTTTCTTT; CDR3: CSVEQGRIHEAFF
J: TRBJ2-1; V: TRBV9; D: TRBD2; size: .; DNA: TGTGCCGGCAGCGGACGACTAGCGGGTAACAATGAGCGGTTCTTC; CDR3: CAGSGRLAGNNERFF
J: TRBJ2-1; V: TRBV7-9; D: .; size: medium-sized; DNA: TGTGCCAGCAGCTTAGCAGTTAGCTCCTACAATGAGCAGTTCTTC; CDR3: CASSLAVSSYNEQFF
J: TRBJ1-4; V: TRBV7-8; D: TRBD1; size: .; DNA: TGTGCCAGCAGCCGGGACAGAGGAGCAACTAATGAAAAACTGTTTTTT; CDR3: CASSRDRGATNEKLFF
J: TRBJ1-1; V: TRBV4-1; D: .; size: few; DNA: TGCGCCAGCAGCCAAGGAAGGCGCGGGAGGGGGACTGAAGCTTTCTTT; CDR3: CASSQGRRGRGTEAFF
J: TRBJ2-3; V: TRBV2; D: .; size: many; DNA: TGTGCCAGCCGCTTCGCGGCAGATACGCAGTATTTT; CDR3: CASRFAADTQYF
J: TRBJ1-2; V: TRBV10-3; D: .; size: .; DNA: TGTGCCATCAGTGAGTCCGCTTTTGGTGGCAGTCGCTACTATGGCTACACCTTC; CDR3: CAISESAFGGSRYYGYTF
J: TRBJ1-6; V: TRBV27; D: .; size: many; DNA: TGTGCCAGCTCCCTAAACGATTCACCCCTCCACTTT; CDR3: CASSLNDSPLHF
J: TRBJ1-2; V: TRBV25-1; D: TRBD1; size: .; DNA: TGTGCCAGCAGTGTTCCCGACACAGGGGACTATGGCTACACCTTC; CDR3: CASSVPDTGDYGYTF
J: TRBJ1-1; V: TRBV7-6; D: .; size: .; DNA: TGTGCCAGCAGCTTACGCGAGGGGGCTGAAGCTTTCTTT; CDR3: CASSLREGAEAFF
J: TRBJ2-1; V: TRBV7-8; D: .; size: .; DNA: TGTGCCAGCAGCTTAGCGCAGCGGACCGGGGAGCAGTTCTTC; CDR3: CASSLAQRTGEQFF
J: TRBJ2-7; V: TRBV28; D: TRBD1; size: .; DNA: TGTGCCAGCGGCCCCGCGGACAGGGGTAACGACGAGCAGTACTTC; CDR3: CASGPADRGNDEQYF
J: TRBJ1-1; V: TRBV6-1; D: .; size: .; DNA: TGTGCCAGCAGTGGATCCGGGGGGGGTAGAACTGAAGCTTTCTTT; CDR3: CASSGSGGGRTEAFF
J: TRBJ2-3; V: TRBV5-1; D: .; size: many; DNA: TGCGCCAGCAGCTTACTAATAGAGGTGGTCACAGATACGCAGTATTTT; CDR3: CASSLLIEVVTDTQYF
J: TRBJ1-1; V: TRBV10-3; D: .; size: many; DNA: TGTGCCATCAGAGGTACAGACACTGAAGCTTTCTTT; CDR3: CAIRGTDTEAFF
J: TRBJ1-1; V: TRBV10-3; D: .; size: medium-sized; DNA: TGTGCCATTAGGGAACAGGGCTCGCTCACAGCTTTCTTT; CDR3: CAIREQGSLTAFF
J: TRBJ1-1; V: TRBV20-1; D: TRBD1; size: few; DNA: TGCAAAGGGGAGGGGGCAGACACTGAAGCTTTCTTT; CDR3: CKGEGADTEAFF
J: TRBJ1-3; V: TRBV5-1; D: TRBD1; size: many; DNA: TGCGCCAGCAGCTGGGGACAGGGCCTCTCTGGAAACACCATATATTTT; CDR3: CASSWGQGLSGNTIYF